This T cell receptor beta chain is from a study of CD8+CD57+ T cells in acquired aplastic anemia. Across the whole study: On average, sorted CD4+ and CD8+ cells gave approximately 3.1 ug of DNA. Study-level points and caveats: Researchers reported that CD8+ Simpson's diversity was not significantly different in patients versus controls.

To note about this clonotype: Its antigen is not identified.

TCR beta VDJ and CDR3 were profiled, and genomic DNA was the template. TCRdb fed the reads into MiXCR, producing one record per CDR3 protein. The data show 160,000 or so distinct CDR3 sequences, 60% to 80% seen once. Trimming shortened V by 3 bases and J by 6 bases, and 20 bases separated the two germline ends. CDR1 ENHRY and CDR2 SYGVKD come from the germline V gene. The CDR3 has 17 amino acids. CD8+CD57+ cell expansion, shown by flow cytometry, had occurred in the patients selected for sequencing. The chain joins TRBV10-3 to TRBJ2-2, with D tentatively TRBD1 or TRBD2 (5 bases each). What was sequenced was sorted CD4+, CD8+, or CD8+CD57+ T cells (not recorded which) from PBMCs. This TCR derives from a human donor with aplastic anemia. The CDR3 sequence: CAISDPTGTRKAGELFF. The CDR3 DNA is TGTGCCATCAGTGATCCTACCGGGACCAGAAAAGCCGGGGAGCTGTTTTTT.